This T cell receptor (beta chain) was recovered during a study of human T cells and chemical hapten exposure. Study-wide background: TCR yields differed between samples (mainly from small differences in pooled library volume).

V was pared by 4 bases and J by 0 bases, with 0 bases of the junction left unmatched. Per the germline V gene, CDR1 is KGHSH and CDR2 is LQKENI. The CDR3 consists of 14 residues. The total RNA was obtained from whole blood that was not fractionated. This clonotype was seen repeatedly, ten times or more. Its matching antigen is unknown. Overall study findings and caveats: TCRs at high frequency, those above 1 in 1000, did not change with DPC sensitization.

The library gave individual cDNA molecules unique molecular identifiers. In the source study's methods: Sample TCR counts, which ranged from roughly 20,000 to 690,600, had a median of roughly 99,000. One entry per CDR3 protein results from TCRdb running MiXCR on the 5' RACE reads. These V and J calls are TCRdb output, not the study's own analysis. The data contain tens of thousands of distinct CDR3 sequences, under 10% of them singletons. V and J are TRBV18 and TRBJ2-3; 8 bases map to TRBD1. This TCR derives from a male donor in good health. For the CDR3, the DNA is TGTGCCAGCTCACGACAGGGGAGCACAGATACGCAGTATTTT. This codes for CASSRQGSTDTQYF.